Shown below are 17 T cell receptor beta chains from a single sample sequenced in a study of CD4+ T cells in melanoma. Assay used: immunoSEQ multiplex PCR; TCRdb lists only in-frame clones, some missing. The sample records thousands of clones, under 75% being singletons. The sample taken for sequencing was cells from a culture (not recorded whether cultured in vitro). Receptors originate from a human donor with melanoma.

The V call is TRBV5-1, the J call TRBJ2-3; D perhaps matches TRBD1 (6 bases). V shed 2 bases and J shed 0 bases, with 13 bases lying between them. Germline V lookup: CDR1 SGHRS, CDR2 YFSETQ. The CDR3 extends over 16 amino acids. In nucleotides, the CDR3 is TGCGCCAGCAGCTTACCCGGGACAACTAGCACAGATACGCAGTATTTT. It specifies CASSLPGTTSTDTQYF.

The chain uses TRBV11-2 and TRBJ2-7; D ambiguous. In germline, CDR1 is SGHAT, CDR2 FQNNGV. The V end was cut by 5 bases, the J end by 6 bases, with 8 bases between. This CDR3 contains 11 residues. The CDR3 reads CASSSHFEQYF. Written as DNA, the CDR3 is TGTGCCAGCAGCAGTCACTTCGAGCAGTACTTC. Combining the CDR3 with reference TRBV11-2 and TRBJ2-7 gives the whole variable domain EAGVAQSPRYKIIEKRQSVAFWCNPISGHATLYWYQQILGQGPKLLIQFQNNGVVDDSQLPKDRFSAERLKGVDSTLKIQPAKLEDSAVYLCASSSHFEQYFGPGTRLTVT.

The V call is TRBV5-4, the J call TRBJ1-1, with D unresolved. The germline gives CDR1 SGHNT, CDR2 YYREEE (reference sequence). The CDR3 has 14 amino acids. The germline V and J ends were trimmed by 0 bases and 6 bases, with 12 bases remaining between them. The CDR3 sequence is CASSLARGVPEAFF. The CDR3 coding sequence is TGTGCCAGCAGCTTGGCCCGGGGTGTCCCTGAAGCTTTCTTT.

This clone came up a few times. The chain has TRBV19 and TRBJ2-5; 9 positions agree with TRBD1. The V gene end was trimmed by 1 base and the J gene end by 5 bases; junction bases not matched to a gene: 8. CDR3 size: 16 residues. Germline-derived CDR1 and CDR2 are LNHDA and SQIVND (reference sequence). CDR3 sequence (DNA): TGTGCCAGTAGTATAGTAACAGGGGGCGGGTTGGAGACCCAGTACTTC. Translation gives CASSIVTGGGLETQYF.

This chain connects TRBV5-1 to TRBJ2-3, with D possibly called TRBD1 or TRBD2 (7 bases each). CDR3 length: 16 residues. The V end was cut by 5 bases, the J end by 6 bases, with 22 bases between. Germline CDR1 SGHRS, CDR2 YFSETQ. This chain's CDR3 is CASRRGQGDRTDTQYF. CDR3 DNA: TGCGCCAGCAGGCGGGGGCAGGGGGATCGAACGGATACGCAGTATTTT.

This clone was seen only a few times. This chain connects TRBV2 to TRBJ1-5; the match to TRBD1 covers 8 bases. Germline CDR1 and CDR2: SNHLY and FYNNEI. This CDR3 region has 13 residues. Trimming cost V 6 bases and J 4 bases; bases outside gene matches: 2. CDR3 amino acids: CASRTGENQPQHF. In nucleotides, the CDR3 is TGTGCCAGCAGGACAGGGGAAAATCAGCCCCAGCATTTT.

This rearrangement joins TRBV9 to TRBJ1-5, with 8 positions matching TRBD1. The CDR3 is 15 amino acids. From germline, CDR1 is SGDLS and CDR2 YYNGEE. V lost 3 bases to trimming and J lost 4 bases; unmatched junction nucleotides: 6. The CDR3 loop reads CASSAWDRRNQPQHF. Here the CDR3 DNA reads TGTGCCAGCAGCGCCTGGGACAGGAGGAATCAGCCCCAGCATTTT.

This clone was seen a few times. The chain is built from TRBV7-9 and TRBJ2-2, with D unresolved. Deletions cut 6 bases from V and 6 bases from J, with 8 bases between. Germline V gives CDR1 SEHNR, CDR2 FQNEAQ (reference sequence). This CDR3 has 12 residues. Here the CDR3 reads CASSYRAGELFF. The CDR3 coding sequence is TGTGCCAGCAGTTATAGGGCCGGGGAGCTGTTTTTT. The variable domain in full, completed from reference TRBV7-9 and TRBJ2-2, reads DTGVSQNPRHKITKRGQNVTFRCDPISEHNRLYWYRQTLGQGPEFLTYFQNEAQLEKSRLLSDRFSAERPKGSFSTLEIQRTEQGDSAMYLCASSYRAGELFFGEGSRLTVL.

This clone occurred once. The J gene is TRBJ2-5, the V gene TRBV5-1; 16 bases align to TRBD2. There are 17 residues in the CDR3. V trimming: 4 bases; J trimming: 5 bases; junction bases outside the gene matches: 8. CDR1 is SGHRS and CDR2 is YFSETQ in the germline V gene. The CDR3 here is CASSGTGTSGGAETQYF. For the CDR3, the DNA is TGCGCCAGCAGCGGTACCGGGACTAGCGGGGGGGCGGAGACCCAGTACTTC.

The CDR3 here is CASSPRTFYSNQPQHF. DNA of the CDR3: TGTGCCAGCAGTCCCCGGACATTTTATAGCAATCAGCCCCAGCATTTT. The gene calls are TRBV28 and TRBJ1-5; TRBD1 might be the D (5 bases). V lost 5 bases, J lost 0 bases, and 14 bases lay in between. The CDR3 is 16 residues long. From germline, CDR1 is MDHEN and CDR2 SYDVKM. The variable domain in full, with the rest retrieved from reference TRBV28 and TRBJ1-5, is DVKVTQSSRYLVKRTGEKVFLECVQDMDHENMFWYRQDPGLGLRLIYFSYDVKMKEKGDIPEGYSVSREKKERFSLILESASTNQTSMYLCASSPRTFYSNQPQHFGDGTRLSIL.

The chain has TRBV2 and TRBJ2-2, with 10 bases matching TRBD2. Germline V gives CDR1 SNHLY, CDR2 FYNNEI. V shed 3 bases and J 8 bases; nucleotides not matched to a gene: 9. The CDR3 consists of 16 residues. Here the CDR3 DNA reads TGTGCCAGCAGTGATCGGCTAGCGGGAGTAGGAGGGGAGCTGTTTTTT. This codes for CASSDRLAGVGGELFF.

The chain employs TRBV5-1 and TRBJ2-2, with 7 bases lining up with TRBD2. This CDR3 region has 15 residues. Germline V lookup: CDR1 SGHRS, CDR2 YFSETQ. V lost 1 base, J lost 4 bases, and 4 bases stayed unmatched. The CDR3 protein is CASSLLWGGTGELFF. The CDR3 coding sequence is TGCGCCAGCAGCTTGTTGTGGGGGGGCACCGGGGAGCTGTTTTTT. Full variable domain (rest looked up from reference TRBV5-1 and TRBJ2-2): KAGVTQTPRYLIKTRGQQVTLSCSPISGHRSVSWYQQTPGQGLQFLFEYFSETQRNKGNFPGRFSGRQFSNSRSEMNVSTLELGDSALYLCASSLLWGGTGELFFGEGSRLTVL.

With regard to this clone: The identical CDR3 is also encoded by other nucleotide sequences in the sample. The chain recombines TRBV11-1 with TRBJ2-7; TRBD1 matches at 7 bases. The V gene's germline CDR1 is SGHAT and CDR2 FQDESV (reference sequence). This CDR3 comprises 14 residues. Unmatched junction bases numbered 11, after V lost 5 bases and J lost 7 bases. CDR3: CASSVGQRVYEQYF. In DNA, the CDR3 is TGTGCCAGCAGCGTGGGACAGAGAGTCTATGAGCAGTACTTC.

This clone was counted only a few times. This sequence joins TRBV19 and TRBJ1-2; 8 bases are shared with TRBD1. The CDR3 consists of 13 residues. The germline V gene has CDR1 LNHDA and CDR2 SQIVND (reference sequence). Germline trimming cut 4 bases from V and 8 bases from J; bases unmatched to any gene: 6. As DNA, the CDR3 is TGTGCCAGTAGTACGACAGGGGCGAGAGGCTACACCTTC. As protein: CASSTTGARGYTF.

DNA of the CDR3: TGTGCCAGTAGTATAGATCTAGAGGGTGGCTACACCTTC. It specifies CASSIDLEGGYTF. This chain uses TRBV19 with TRBJ1-2; no clear D gene. CDR3 size: 13 residues. Trimming stripped 0 bases from V and 7 bases from J, with 9 bases between. CDR1 LNHDA and CDR2 SQIVND come from the germline V gene (reference sequence). The whole variable domain, filled in from reference TRBV19 and TRBJ1-2, reads DGGITQSPKYLFRKEGQNVTLSCEQNLNHDAMYWYRQDPGQGLRLIYYSQIVNDFQKGDIAEGYSVSREKKESFPLTVTSAQKNPTAFYLCASSIDLEGGYTFGSGTRLTVV.

This clone was recorded once. The gene calls are TRBV4-2 and TRBJ2-2; 9 bases fit TRBD1. J lost 4 bases, V lost 6 bases, and 3 bases had no gene match. The CDR3 totals 14 residues. CDR1 and CDR2 from the germline V gene are LGHNA and YNFKEQ. The CDR3 sequence is CASRGQGPTGELFF. CDR3 DNA: TGTGCCAGCAGGGGACAGGGCCCCACCGGGGAGCTGTTTTTT.

The V and J genes are TRBV5-4 and TRBJ2-5, with a weak D call TRBD2 (6 bases). CDR3 size: 16 residues. Trimming removed 4 bases at V and 2 bases at J, with 18 bases between. CDR1 is SGHNT and CDR2 is YYREEE in the germline V gene (reference sequence). CDR3 nucleotide sequence: TGTGCCAGCAGCCCTAGGCCGGGACTGGATCAAGAGACCCAGTACTTC. It translates to CASSPRPGLDQETQYF.